This T cell receptor beta chain stems from a study of T cell responses to AZD1222 COVID-19 vaccine. Findings and limits, study-wide: After two AZD1222 doses, spike-specific TCR breadth and depth rose versus day 0. The peak T cell response came first, and repertoires were sampled only after it. Dominant at 160-218 and 743-854, vaccine-associated CD4 TCRs also spanned spike.

As regards this clone: Antigen specificity is unknown.

Repertoires were generated with immunoSEQ multiplex PCR, while TCRdb's copy carries only in-frame clones and drops some. Here the sample spans 150,000 to 180,000 clones, about nine tenths being singletons. Germline V gene sequence: CDR1 MNHEY, CDR2 SVGAGI. The CDR3 length is 16 residues. V shed 2 bases and J shed 6 bases, with 18 bases lying between them. The source of this sequence is an adult in good health. This rearrangement joins TRBV6-5 to TRBJ2-3; D unclear. Sequences were derived from peripheral blood, sampled on day 0 of AZD1222 vaccination. CDR3 coding DNA: TGTGCCAGCAGTTACACAGTATCTGGGGTCGGGGATACGCAGTATTTT. Its protein is CASSYTVSGVGDTQYF.